This note documents a single T cell receptor beta chain sequence. Repertoires were generated with immunoSEQ multiplex PCR, while TCRdb's copy carries only in-frame clones and drops some. Of hundreds of thousands of clones detected, about 91% appear once; the ten largest clones hold 6% to 6.5%. This specimen belongs to a study of blood T cell repertoires in COVID-19. Overall study: The origin of the acute and convalescent COVID-19 samples was the United States, Italy and Spain.

Patients at the Seattle site were enrolled during active infection and followed longitudinally. Per the germline V gene, CDR1 is MNHEY and CDR2 is SVGAGI. V was shortened by 10 bases and J by 1 base, with 17 bases between the two germline ends. This CDR3 comprises 14 residues. The clonotype originates from a woman aged 25-40 years with COVID-19, enrolled during active disease. The chain uses TRBV6-5 and TRBJ2-7; TRBD2 is a possible D gene (6 bases). The sample comprised peripheral blood. This CDR3 is CATQGGGSSYEQYF. The CDR3 nucleotides read TGTGCCACCCAGGGAGGAGGTAGTTCCTACGAGCAGTACTTC.